This T cell receptor beta chain was observed in a study of blood T cell repertoires in COVID-19. Study as a whole: The samples span acute and convalescent COVID-19 from the United States, Italy and Spain. T cells, B-cell-depleted T cells, or PBMCs provided the cDNA or gDNA that served as material.

Trimming took off 4 bases at V and 8 bases at J, with 15 bases between the two ends. This CDR3 spans 13 amino acids. Germline loops: CDR1 SGHRS, CDR2 YFSETQ. TCRdb's table, derived via immunoSEQ multiplex PCR, lists solely in-frame clones and lacks some. The sample yields 20,000 or so clones, approximately 88% seen once. Researchers sorted participants into cohorts using their self-reported clinical history. The sequenced sample consisted of PBMCs or T cells enriched from blood (not recorded which). The chain joins TRBV5-1 to TRBJ1-1, with D perhaps TRBD1 (6 bases). The receptor was isolated from a woman under 40 who had recovered from COVID-19. The CDR3 is CASSIGQNGEAFF. DNA of the CDR3: TGCGCCAGCAGCATCGGACAGAACGGCGAAGCTTTCTTT.